Following are 9 T cell receptor beta chains from one sample sequenced in a study of blood T cell repertoires in COVID-19. The table came from immunoSEQ multiplex PCR; TCRdb's copy has only in-frame clones and leaves some out. The table shows tens of thousands of clones, with 88% occurring only once. Sequenced sample: peripheral blood. The source is a human donor in a cohort sampled during active COVID-19.

V is TRBV4-3 and J is TRBJ2-3; 10 bases map to TRBD1. The CDR3 is made up of 14 amino acids. Germline V gene lookup returns CDR1 LGHNA and CDR2 YSLEER. With 3 bases clipped from V and 6 bases from J, the junction kept 3 bases outside the gene matches. The chain's CDR3 is CASSQGQGLDTQYF. CDR3 bases: TGCGCCAGCAGCCAGGGACAGGGGCTTGATACGCAGTATTTT.

The V call is TRBV5-4, the J call TRBJ2-7; 9 bases are shared with TRBD1. With 4 bases clipped from V and 3 bases from J, the junction kept 5 bases outside the gene matches. The germline gives CDR1 SGHNT, CDR2 YYREEE (reference sequence). There are 14 residues in the CDR3. The CDR3 sequence is CASSHGTGIYEQYF. DNA for the CDR3: TGTGCCAGCAGCCACGGGACAGGGATCTACGAGCAGTACTTC.

J is TRBJ1-3 and V is TRBV7-2; the match to TRBD1 covers 7 bases. The ends lost 2 bases at V and 0 bases at J; junction bases unmatched: 13. Germline assignment: CDR1 SGHTA and CDR2 FQGNSA. The CDR3 contains 19 residues. The CDR3 sequence: CASSLRQGASSHSGNTIYF. For the CDR3, the DNA is TGTGCCAGCAGCTTAAGACAGGGCGCTTCTTCCCACTCTGGAAACACCATATATTTT.

The CDR3 nucleotides are TGCGCCAGCAGCCAAGGGACGCTAGCGGGGGGTTTAGGCAATGAGCAGTTCTTC. Its translation: CASSQGTLAGGLGNEQFF. V gene TRBV4-1 combines with J gene TRBJ2-1; 11 bases are shared with TRBD2. CDR1 MGHRA and CDR2 YSYEKL come from the germline V gene. Trimming at V came to 1 base and at J to 6 bases, leaving 11 bases not matched to a gene. The CDR3 extends over 18 amino acids.

This chain links TRBV6-2 or TRBV6-3 with TRBJ2-7; a possible D gene is TRBD2 (6 bases). Trimming cost V 4 bases and J 6 bases, with 16 bases left between them. From germline, CDR1 is MNHEY and CDR2 SVGEGT. The CDR3 is made up of 14 amino acids. DNA for the CDR3: TGTGCCAGCAGTTGGTTGGCGGGGCCCGGCGAGCAGTACTTC. Translating it yields CASSWLAGPGEQYF.

The V call is TRBV11-3, the J call TRBJ2-1; D may be TRBD1 (7 bases). There are 16 residues in the CDR3. Germline values: CDR1 SGHNT, CDR2 YENEEA. V was cut by 3 bases and J by 4 bases, with 16 bases left in between. The CDR3 region is CASSFGRDRPYNEQFF. The CDR3 DNA reads TGTGCCAGCAGCTTTGGGCGGGACAGACCTTACAATGAGCAGTTCTTC.

The V and J genes are TRBV15 and TRBJ2-2; maybe TRBD2 (6 bases). Germline CDR1 reads LNHNV; CDR2 reads YYDKDF (reference sequence). The CDR3 has 14 residues. Trimming removed 0 bases from V and 6 bases from J, with 8 bases in between. The CDR3, as DNA: TGTGCCACCAGCAGAGATTGGGGGGCCGGGGAGCTGTTTTTT. It specifies CATSRDWGAGELFF. The full variable domain, its missing parts supplied by reference TRBV15 and TRBJ2-2, is DAMVIQNPRYQVTQFGKPVTLSCSQTLNHNVMYWYQQKSSQAPKLLFHYYDKDFNNEADTPDNFQSRRPNTSFCFLDIRSPGLGDTAMYLCATSRDWGAGELFFGEGSRLTVL.

The chain carries TRBV5-1 and TRBJ2-1; tentative D call: TRBD2 (6 bases). Germline V gene lookup returns CDR1 SGHRS and CDR2 YFSETQ. The CDR3 extends over 15 amino acids. V was trimmed by 0 bases and J by 6 bases, leaving 13 bases between them. The CDR3 DNA reads TGCGCCAGCAGCTTGGTTGGCGGGGTGATCAATGAGCAGTTCTTC. The encoded protein is CASSLVGGVINEQFF.

The V call is TRBV19, the J call TRBJ1-1, with D unclear. Trimming cost V 7 bases and J 0 bases, with 27 bases left between them. From germline, CDR1 is LNHDA and CDR2 SQIVND (reference sequence). CDR3 length: 19 amino acids. CDR3 sequence: CASIPTYRDPEGLNTEAFF. CDR3 in DNA: TGTGCCAGTATACCCACTTACCGAGACCCAGAGGGTTTGAACACTGAAGCTTTCTTT.